This entry lists 32 T cell receptor beta chains sequenced from one sample in a study of CD8 T cells in Susac syndrome. cDNA came from about 0.5 to 1 ug RNA primed by random hexamers. TCRdb reprocessed the immunoSEQ multiplex PCR reads with MiXCR, giving one entry per CDR3 protein. This sample has more than 150,000 distinct CDR3 sequences, with roughly 95% found just once. The specimen was CD4+ T cells from PBMCs. Receptor source: a human donor with Susac syndrome.

The rearrangement joins TRBV7-8 to TRBJ2-7, with D possibly being TRBD1 (6 bases). The V and J ends lost 4 bases and 7 bases respectively, with 20 bases between them. Per germline, CDR1 SGHVS and CDR2 FQNEAQ. This CDR3 region has 15 residues. The CDR3 here is CASSSRGWASREQYF. In DNA, the CDR3 is TGTGCCAGCAGCTCGAGGGGGTGGGCGTCTCGGGAGCAGTACTTC.

The chain is built from TRBV7-2 and TRBJ1-2; the match to TRBD1 covers 7 bases. V shed 5 bases, J shed 2 bases, and the junction held 8 bases outside the gene matches. The CDR3 is made up of 15 amino acids. Germline V gene sequence: CDR1 SGHTA, CDR2 FQGNSA. CDR3 sequence reads: CASSETGARNYGYTF. The CDR3 bases are TGTGCCAGCAGCGAAACAGGGGCAAGAAACTATGGCTACACCTTC.

V gene TRBV11-1 combines with J gene TRBJ1-2; 9 bases match TRBD1. Looked up from germline, CDR1 is SGHAT and CDR2 is FQDESV (reference sequence). V shed 5 bases and J 4 bases; nucleotides not matched to a gene: 8. CDR3 length: 15 residues. CDR3 amino acids: CASSGRDRESYGYTF. Written as DNA, the CDR3 is TGTGCCAGCAGCGGGAGGGACAGGGAGTCCTATGGCTACACCTTC.

This CDR3 is CASSSRQRPDTQYF. DNA for the CDR3: TGTGCCAGCAGCTCACGGCAGCGGCCAGATACGCAGTATTTT. The chain employs TRBV27 and TRBJ2-3; D may be TRBD2 (5 bases). Germline V gene lookup returns CDR1 MNHEY and CDR2 SMNVEV (reference sequence). V was trimmed by 6 bases and J by 4 bases, leaving 14 bases between them. The CDR3 spans 14 residues.

This chain connects TRBV2 to TRBJ1-1; D not certain. V was clipped by 1 base and J by 3 bases, with 12 bases between them. Per germline, CDR1 SNHLY and CDR2 FYNNEI. CDR3 length equals 15 residues. The CDR3 nucleotides read TGTGCCAGCAGTGAAGTTTGGGGTGGATACACTGAAGCTTTCTTT. Amino acid sequence: CASSEVWGGYTEAFF.

This clonotype showed up just once. The rearrangement links TRBV7-3 to TRBJ2-1; D ambiguous. CDR1 is SGHTA and CDR2 is FQGTGA in the germline V gene. This CDR3 is built from 15 residues. V lost 5 bases to trimming and J lost 2 bases, with 13 bases between them. The CDR3 DNA reads as TGTGCCAGCAGCCCGGCGGCCGGTGCCTACAATGAGCAGTTCTTC. It is translated as CASSPAAGAYNEQFF. Drawing the rest from reference TRBV7-3 and TRBJ2-1, the complete variable domain is GAGVSQTPSNKVTEKGKYVELRCDPISGHTALYWYRQSLGQGPEFLIYFQGTGAADDSGLPNDRFFAVRPEGSVSTLKIQRTERGDSAVYLCASSPAAGAYNEQFFGPGTRLTVL.

This chain's CDR3 is CASSRDVYEQYF. CDR3 DNA: TGTGCCAGCAGCAGGGATGTCTACGAGCAGTACTTC. This chain joins TRBV7-9 and TRBJ2-7; D unresolved. CDR1 and CDR2 from the germline V gene are SEHNR and FQNEAQ (reference sequence). V was trimmed by 5 bases and J by 3 bases, leaving 8 bases between them. This CDR3 is 12 amino acids long.

Here the CDR3 reads CSARGAHRDSEAFF. The CDR3 DNA sequence: TGCAGTGCTAGAGGGGCCCACAGGGATAGTGAAGCTTTCTTT. The V and J genes are TRBV20-1 and TRBJ1-1, with a weak D call TRBD1 (6 bases). The CDR3 is 14 residues long. The V end was cut by 1 base, the J end by 7 bases, with 16 bases between. Germline V gene sequence: CDR1 DFQATT, CDR2 SNEGSKA (reference sequence).

The chain uses TRBV7-3 and TRBJ2-7, with D possibly TRBD2 on 6 matching bases. This CDR3 has 14 amino acids. Trimming cost V 1 base and J 3 bases, with 10 bases left between them. Germline V gene sequence: CDR1 SGHTA, CDR2 FQGTGA. CDR3 loop: CASSLSPGDYEQYF. As DNA, the CDR3 is TGTGCCAGCAGCTTAAGCCCGGGGGACTACGAGCAGTACTTC.

V usage is TRBV9 and J usage is TRBJ2-6; the match to TRBD1 covers 9 bases. Trimming cost V 5 bases and J 1 base; bases outside gene matches: 13. The CDR3 contains 19 residues. Per the germline V gene, CDR1 is SGDLS and CDR2 is YYNGEE. The CDR3 nucleotides read TGTGCCAGCAGACTCTCCGAGGGACAGGGATCATCTGGGGCCAACGTCCTGACTTTC. Protein: CASRLSEGQGSSGANVLTF. Full variable domain (rest looked up from reference TRBV9 and TRBJ2-6): DSGVTQTPKHLITATGQRVTLRCSPRSGDLSVYWYQQSLDQGLQFLIQYYNGEERAKGNILERFSAQQFPDLHSELNLSSLELGDSALYFCASRLSEGQGSSGANVLTFGAGSRLTVL.

This clonotype showed up just once. V usage is TRBV30 and J usage is TRBJ1-1, with D hard to call. The CDR3 extends over 13 amino acids. The germline gives CDR1 GTSNPN, CDR2 SVGIG (reference sequence). Trimming took 4 bases from V and 0 from J, leaving 9 bases between them. CDR3 DNA: TGTGCCTGGAAAGGCCAGATGAACACTGAAGCTTTCTTT. This gives the protein CAWKGQMNTEAFF.

The rearrangement links TRBV19 to TRBJ1-5, with D unresolved. Germline-derived CDR1 and CDR2 are LNHDA and SQIVND (reference sequence). The CDR3 length is 16 residues. V gave up 5 bases and J gave up 0 bases, with 14 bases separating them. CDR3 sequence (DNA): TGTGCCAGTAGTCGAAGTGGAATTGCTAGCAATCAGCCCCAGCATTTT. It codes for CASSRSGIASNQPQHF.

V gene TRBV29-1 combines with J gene TRBJ2-3; TRBD2 agrees at 7 bases. This CDR3 region has 14 residues. Germline V gives CDR1 SQVTM, CDR2 ANQGSEA. V lost 6 bases, J lost 5 bases, and 11 bases stayed unmatched. Here the CDR3 DNA reads TGCAGCGTCGGTATGGTGGCGGGGGTAGATACGCAGTATTTT. Protein: CSVGMVAGVDTQYF.

The chain combines TRBV12-3 or TRBV12-4 with TRBJ1-1; D remains unclear. V was trimmed by 5 bases and J by 1 base, leaving 11 bases between them. This CDR3 is 14 amino acids long. The CDR3 reads CASSIPTANTEAFF. The DNA for the CDR3 is TGTGCCAGCAGTATACCTACAGCGAACACTGAAGCTTTCTTT.

This clonotype occurred once. The rearrangement links TRBV29-1 to TRBJ2-4; D uncertain. The CDR3 is made up of 12 amino acids. V dropped 6 bases and J dropped 7 bases, with 13 bases sitting between them. In germline, CDR1 is SQVTM, CDR2 ANQGSEA. CDR3 nucleotides: TGCAGCGTCCTTGGGGTGGGGAACATTCAGTACTTC. Protein sequence: CSVLGVGNIQYF. Together with reference TRBV29-1 and TRBJ2-4, the CDR3 gives the full variable domain: SAVISQKPSRDICQRGTSLTIQCQVDSQVTMMFWYRQQPGQSLTLIATANQGSEATYESGFVIDKFPISRPNLTFSTLTVSNMSPEDSSIYLCSVLGVGNIQYFGAGTRLSVL.

V usage is TRBV3-1 and J usage is TRBJ2-5, with D perhaps matching TRBD1 or TRBD2 (5 bases each). Germline values: CDR1 LGHDT, CDR2 YNNKEL (reference sequence). The CDR3 covers 13 residues. V lost 1 base and J 7 bases, leaving 10 bases between the germline ends. CDR3 residues: CASSQVRGATQYF. The CDR3 DNA reads TGTGCCAGCAGCCAAGTCCGGGGCGCGACCCAGTACTTC.

V usage is TRBV15 and J usage is TRBJ2-3, with a tentative D call TRBD1 (6 bases). Germline CDR1 LNHNV, CDR2 YYDKDF (reference sequence). The CDR3 has 13 amino acids. With 3 bases removed from V and 7 bases from J, the gap between germline ends came to 11 bases. CDR3 nucleotides: TGTGCCACCAGCAGCCAACAGGGTAATACGCAGTATTTT. This codes for CATSSQQGNTQYF.

The V gene is TRBV25-1, the J gene TRBJ1-1; unclear D gene. This CDR3 contains 11 residues. Trimming cost V 2 bases and J 11 bases, with 9 bases left between them. Germline V CDR1 and CDR2: MGHDK, SYGVNS. The CDR3 loop is CASSEAAGAFF. DNA of the CDR3: TGTGCCAGCAGTGAAGCAGCTGGGGCTTTCTTT.

CDR3 nucleotide sequence: TGTGCCAGCAGCCAAGGGATGGGGTGGAGTCCAGATACGCAGTATTTT. This sequence encodes CASSQGMGWSPDTQYF. The J gene is TRBJ2-3, the V gene TRBV14; D is unclear. The CDR3 consists of 16 residues. CDR1 is SGHDN and CDR2 is FVKESK in the germline V gene. With 1 base removed from V and 4 bases from J, the gap between germline ends came to 15 bases.

This clonotype is a singleton in its sample. The chain links TRBV15 to TRBJ2-5; tentative D call: TRBD2 (6 bases). V dropped 1 base and J dropped 4 bases, with 16 bases sitting between them. Germline lookup yields CDR1 LNHNV and CDR2 YYDKDF (reference sequence). The length of the CDR3 is 16 residues. In DNA, the CDR3 is TGTGCCACCAGCAGAGTCGGAGGGCCGGGGGTAGAGACCCAGTACTTC. Amino acids: CATSRVGGPGVETQYF.

J is TRBJ2-5 and V is TRBV2, with D perhaps given as TRBD1 or TRBD2 (5 bases each). Germline V gene lookup returns CDR1 SNHLY and CDR2 FYNNEI. Trimming removed 4 bases at V and 2 bases at J, with 8 bases between. The CDR3 spans 13 residues. CDR3: CASSGDVQETQYF. DNA for the CDR3: TGTGCCAGCAGTGGGGACGTTCAAGAGACCCAGTACTTC.

This clonotype is a singleton in its sample. The chain joins TRBV2 to TRBJ2-4; TRBD1 matches 7 bases. Germline V lookup: CDR1 SNHLY, CDR2 FYNNEI. This CDR3 has 16 residues. Trimming at V came to 8 bases and at J to 0 bases, leaving 10 bases not matched to a gene. The CDR3 DNA is TGTGCCAGCCTCGCTGGGACAGCTCTAGCCAAAAACATTCAGTACTTC. Translated: CASLAGTALAKNIQYF. The whole variable domain, filled in from reference TRBV2 and TRBJ2-4, reads EPEVTQTPSHQVTQMGQEVILRCVPISNHLYFYWYRQILGQKVEFLVSFYNNEISEKSEIFDDQFSVERPDGSNFTLKIRSTKLEDSAMYFCASLAGTALAKNIQYFGAGTRLSVL.

The chain employs TRBV5-1 and TRBJ1-1; TRBD1 agrees at 9 bases. The CDR3 is 14 residues long. The V and J ends lost 4 bases and 4 bases, in that order; junction bases with no gene match: 5. Germline lookup yields CDR1 SGHRS and CDR2 YFSETQ. The CDR3 DNA reads TGCGCCAGCAGCCCACAGGGGGCCGGCACTGAAGCTTTCTTT. Residues: CASSPQGAGTEAFF.

The chain carries TRBV4-2 and TRBJ2-7, with 7 bases that match TRBD2. The CDR3 runs to 16 residues. J was trimmed by 1 base and V by 3 bases; bases with no gene match: 9. Germline CDR1 LGHNA, CDR2 YNFKEQ. CDR3 sequence: CASSHAGTNPSYEQYF. CDR3 DNA sequence: TGTGCCAGCAGCCACGCCGGGACTAATCCATCCTACGAGCAGTACTTC.

This chain links TRBV19 with TRBJ1-1; 8 bases map to TRBD1. The length of the CDR3 is 15 residues. Germline assignment: CDR1 LNHDA and CDR2 SQIVND (reference sequence). V lost 7 bases to trimming and J lost 1 base; unmatched junction nucleotides: 8. The CDR3 DNA reads TGTGCCAGTATTAGGACAGGGAGTGGGAACACTGAAGCTTTCTTT. Its protein product is CASIRTGSGNTEAFF. The full variable domain, completed using reference TRBV19 and TRBJ1-1, is DGGITQSPKYLFRKEGQNVTLSCEQNLNHDAMYWYRQDPGQGLRLIYYSQIVNDFQKGDIAEGYSVSREKKESFPLTVTSAQKNPTAFYLCASIRTGSGNTEAFFGQGTRLTVV.

The chain is built from TRBV5-4 and TRBJ2-2; D may be TRBD1 (7 bases). The CDR3 covers 15 residues. The V gene's germline CDR1 is SGHNT and CDR2 YYREEE (reference sequence). The germline V and J ends were trimmed by 4 bases and 2 bases, with 12 bases remaining between them. DNA for the CDR3: TGTGCCAGCAGCCCAGGGGGGACCAACACCGGGGAGCTGTTTTTT. Translated: CASSPGGTNTGELFF.

This chain connects TRBV7-9 to TRBJ2-5; a possible D gene is TRBD2 (6 bases). CDR1 is SEHNR and CDR2 is FQNEAQ in the germline V gene (reference sequence). The CDR3 has 15 amino acids. V gave up 5 bases and J gave up 2 bases, with 15 bases separating them. The CDR3 sequence is CASSRRLAEQETQYF. The CDR3 DNA is TGTGCCAGCAGCCGGAGATTAGCGGAACAAGAGACCCAGTACTTC.

The chain has TRBV12-3 or TRBV12-4 and TRBJ1-1; no clear D. The CDR3 sequence is 11 residues long. The V end lost 5 bases, the J end lost 11 bases, and 12 bases lay between the germline ends. In DNA form, the CDR3 reads TGTGCCAGCAGTCTAGACGGGGAGGCTTTCTTT. Translating gives CASSLDGEAFF.

The genes are TRBV20-1 and TRBJ2-1, with TRBD2 matching 8 bases. CDR1 DFQATT and CDR2 SNEGSKA come from the germline V gene (reference sequence). The CDR3 is 17 amino acids. With V trimmed by 0 bases and J by 4 bases, 11 bases remained unmatched. In nucleotides, the CDR3 is TGCAGTGCTAGAGATCACCCCCAGCGGGGGCCATACAATGAGCAGTTCTTC. This codes for CSARDHPQRGPYNEQFF.

The chain is built from TRBV29-1 and TRBJ2-3; 11 nucleotides match TRBD2. With V trimmed by 6 bases and J by 2 bases, 4 bases remained unmatched. This CDR3 has 14 residues. Germline CDR1 reads SQVTM; CDR2 reads ANQGSEA. CDR3 nucleotides: TGCAGCGTGCTAGCGGGGGGACCCACAGATACGCAGTATTTT. Translating gives CSVLAGGPTDTQYF.

The chain uses TRBV5-1 and TRBJ1-1, with no clear D. The germline V gene has CDR1 SGHRS and CDR2 YFSETQ. Trimming stripped 0 bases from V and 3 bases from J, with 12 bases between. The CDR3 covers 15 residues. The CDR3 loop reads CASSLEVGKYTEAFF. The DNA for the CDR3 is TGCGCCAGCAGCTTGGAGGTGGGGAAGTACACTGAAGCTTTCTTT.

V gene TRBV19 combines with J gene TRBJ2-1, with D perhaps matching TRBD1 (5 bases). V shed 4 bases and J shed 4 bases, with 8 bases lying between them. The CDR3 has 13 residues. The germline V gene has CDR1 LNHDA and CDR2 SQIVND (reference sequence). The CDR3 reads CASSKGSYNEQFF. The CDR3, as DNA: TGTGCCAGTAGTAAGGGGTCTTACAATGAGCAGTTCTTC.